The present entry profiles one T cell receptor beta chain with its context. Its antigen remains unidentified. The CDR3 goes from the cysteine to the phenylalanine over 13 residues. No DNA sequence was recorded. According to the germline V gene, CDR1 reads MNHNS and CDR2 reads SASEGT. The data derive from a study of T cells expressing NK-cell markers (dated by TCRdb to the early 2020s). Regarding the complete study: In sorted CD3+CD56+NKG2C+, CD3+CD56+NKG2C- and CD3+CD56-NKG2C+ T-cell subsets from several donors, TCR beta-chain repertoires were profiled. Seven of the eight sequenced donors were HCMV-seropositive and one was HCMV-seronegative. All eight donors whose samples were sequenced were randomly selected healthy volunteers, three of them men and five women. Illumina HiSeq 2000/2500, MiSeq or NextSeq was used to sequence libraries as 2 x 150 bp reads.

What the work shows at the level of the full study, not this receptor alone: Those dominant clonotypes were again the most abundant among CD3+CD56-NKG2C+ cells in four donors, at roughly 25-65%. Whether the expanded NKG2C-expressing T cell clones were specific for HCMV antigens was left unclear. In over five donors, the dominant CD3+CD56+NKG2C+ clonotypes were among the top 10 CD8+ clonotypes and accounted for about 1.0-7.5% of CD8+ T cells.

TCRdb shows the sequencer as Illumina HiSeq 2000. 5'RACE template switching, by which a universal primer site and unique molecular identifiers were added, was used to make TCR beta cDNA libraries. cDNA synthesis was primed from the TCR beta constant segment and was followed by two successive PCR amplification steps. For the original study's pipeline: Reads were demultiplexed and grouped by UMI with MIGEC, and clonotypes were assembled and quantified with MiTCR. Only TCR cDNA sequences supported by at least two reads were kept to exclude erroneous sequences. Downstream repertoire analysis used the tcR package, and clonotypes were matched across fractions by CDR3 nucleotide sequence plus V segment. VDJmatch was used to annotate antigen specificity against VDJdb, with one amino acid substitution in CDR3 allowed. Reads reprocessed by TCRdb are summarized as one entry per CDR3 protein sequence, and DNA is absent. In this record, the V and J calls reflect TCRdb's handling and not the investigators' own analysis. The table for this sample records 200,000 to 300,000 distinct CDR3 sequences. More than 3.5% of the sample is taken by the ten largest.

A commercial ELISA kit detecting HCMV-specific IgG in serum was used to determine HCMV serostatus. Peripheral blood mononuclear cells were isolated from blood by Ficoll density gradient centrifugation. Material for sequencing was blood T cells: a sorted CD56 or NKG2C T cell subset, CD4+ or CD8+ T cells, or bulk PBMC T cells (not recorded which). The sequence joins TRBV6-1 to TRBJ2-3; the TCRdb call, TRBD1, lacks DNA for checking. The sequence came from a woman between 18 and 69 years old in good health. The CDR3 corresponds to CASNRGPTDTQYF.